Listed below are T cell receptor beta chains from one sample, sequenced in a study of response to subunit inactivated influenza vaccine. One entry per CDR3 protein results from TCRdb running MiXCR on the RT-PCR reads. The sample contains about 780,000 distinct CDR3 sequences, 15% to 20% of which appear only once. The sample in question was PBMCs from blood, obtained more than 4 days after vaccination. All receptors derive from a man aged 45-65 years who received an inactivated influenza vaccine. Both conserved end residues are part of each CDR3. Each record gives: clone size, D gene, V gene, J gene, CDR3 DNA, CDR3 protein. D genes are given only for firm matches. Size values are once, few and many counts, or a class for expanded clones, and some rows have none.

clone_size: -
d_call: TRBD2
v_call: TRBV4-3
j_call: TRBJ2-7
cdr3_nt: TGCGCCAGCAGCCTACGACTAGCGGGGGGACCTATCAGCTCCTACGAGCAGTACTTC
cdr3_aa: CASSLRLAGGPISSYEQYF

clone_size: -
d_call: -
v_call: TRBV28
j_call: TRBJ2-3
cdr3_nt: TGTGCCAGCAGTTTTAAGATCTCGGGCACAGATACGCAGTATTTT
cdr3_aa: CASSFKISGTDTQYF

clone_size: -
d_call: -
v_call: TRBV11-2
j_call: TRBJ2-3
cdr3_nt: TGTGCCAGCAGCTTAATTGGGCCGGCTAGGGCGAGGACAGATACGCAGTATTTT
cdr3_aa: CASSLIGPARARTDTQYF

clone_size: -
d_call: -
v_call: TRBV29-1
j_call: TRBJ2-1
cdr3_nt: TGCAGCGTTGAAGATCAGGGGGGGTCTACCTACAATGAGCAGTTCTTC
cdr3_aa: CSVEDQGGSTYNEQFF

clone_size: -
d_call: -
v_call: TRBV6-5
j_call: TRBJ1-6
cdr3_nt: TGTGCCAGCAGTTACAGGGAATCAAATTCACCCCTCCACTTT
cdr3_aa: CASSYRESNSPLHF

clone_size: -
d_call: -
v_call: TRBV6-2/TRBV6-3
j_call: TRBJ2-7
cdr3_nt: TGTGCCAGCAGTTACTCGGGGACAGTTTGGAGTAGCGGGGTTTCCTACGAGCAGTACTTC
cdr3_aa: CASSYSGTVWSSGVSYEQYF

clone_size: few
d_call: TRBD1
v_call: TRBV7-9
j_call: TRBJ2-6
cdr3_nt: TGTGCCATACTACAGGGGGTAAACTCTGGGGCCAACGTCCTGACTTTC
cdr3_aa: CAILQGVNSGANVLTF

clone_size: few
d_call: TRBD2
v_call: TRBV9
j_call: TRBJ2-5
cdr3_nt: TGTGCCAGCAGCGTGCTGGGGCTAGCGGGGGGAGAGACCCAGTACTTC
cdr3_aa: CASSVLGLAGGETQYF

clone_size: many
d_call: TRBD2
v_call: TRBV6-1
j_call: TRBJ2-1
cdr3_nt: TGTGCCAGCAGTAGAGCGGGGGTCTCCTACAATGAGCAGTTCTTC
cdr3_aa: CASSRAGVSYNEQFF

clone_size: few
d_call: TRBD2
v_call: TRBV20-1
j_call: TRBJ2-1
cdr3_nt: TGCAGTGCTGGACGTCCCGGGACTAGCGAGAAGCAGTTCTTC
cdr3_aa: CSAGRPGTSEKQFF

clone_size: many
d_call: TRBD2
v_call: TRBV5-1
j_call: TRBJ2-7
cdr3_nt: TGCGCCAGCAGCCCCGGGACTAGCGGTATCTACGAGCAGTACTTC
cdr3_aa: CASSPGTSGIYEQYF

clone_size: -
d_call: TRBD2
v_call: TRBV3-1
j_call: TRBJ2-5
cdr3_nt: TGTGCCAGCAGTTCTAGCCCGGGACTAGCGGGAAAAGAGACCCAGTACTTC
cdr3_aa: CASSSSPGLAGKETQYF

clone_size: -
d_call: -
v_call: TRBV9
j_call: TRBJ2-2
cdr3_nt: TGTGCCAGCAGCGTAATTGGGGGAACCGGGGAGCTGTTTTTT
cdr3_aa: CASSVIGGTGELFF

clone_size: -
d_call: -
v_call: TRBV5-4
j_call: TRBJ2-3
cdr3_nt: TGTGCCAGCAGCGCCCTCCCCGGGGCCACAGATACGCAGTATTTT
cdr3_aa: CASSALPGATDTQYF

clone_size: -
d_call: -
v_call: TRBV6-1
j_call: TRBJ2-6
cdr3_nt: TGTGCCAGCAAGGACAGCTCTGGGGCCAACGTCCTGACTTTC
cdr3_aa: CASKDSSGANVLTF

clone_size: -
d_call: -
v_call: TRBV5-6
j_call: TRBJ1-1
cdr3_nt: TGTGCCAGCAGCTATACTGTTGACGCTATGGGGGCGAACACTGAAGCTTTCTTT
cdr3_aa: CASSYTVDAMGANTEAFF

clone_size: many
d_call: TRBD1
v_call: TRBV20-1
j_call: TRBJ1-2
cdr3_nt: TGCAGTGCACACGACAGGGCCAACTATGGCTACACCTTC
cdr3_aa: CSAHDRANYGYTF

clone_size: once
d_call: -
v_call: TRBV10-3
j_call: TRBJ1-5
cdr3_nt: TGTGCCATCAGTGAGCGGTGGGTTCAGCCCCAGCATTTT
cdr3_aa: CAISERWVQPQHF

clone_size: many
d_call: -
v_call: TRBV7-9
j_call: TRBJ2-1
cdr3_nt: TGTGCCAGCAGTTTAAACCCCACGACCATTCGGTTC
cdr3_aa: CASSLNPTTIRF

clone_size: many
d_call: TRBD2
v_call: TRBV4-2
j_call: TRBJ2-1
cdr3_nt: TGTGCCAGCAGCCCAGATAGCGGGAGGCATTACAATGAGCAGTTCTTC
cdr3_aa: CASSPDSGRHYNEQFF

clone_size: -
d_call: -
v_call: TRBV10-3
j_call: TRBJ2-3
cdr3_nt: TGTGCCATCAGTGAGTCTTCCCTCGGCCTGGGGATGGGAGATACGCAGTATTTT
cdr3_aa: CAISESSLGLGMGDTQYF

clone_size: -
d_call: TRBD2
v_call: TRBV7-2
j_call: TRBJ2-1
cdr3_nt: TGTGCCAGCAGCTTATTCCTAGCGGGGGGTGAGCAGTTCTTC
cdr3_aa: CASSLFLAGGEQFF

clone_size: -
d_call: -
v_call: TRBV20-1
j_call: TRBJ2-7
cdr3_nt: TGCAGTGCTAGAGGAAGGGGATACGAGCAGTACTTC
cdr3_aa: CSARGRGYEQYF

clone_size: few
d_call: TRBD2
v_call: TRBV6-1
j_call: TRBJ2-2
cdr3_nt: TGTGCCAGCAGGCGGGACTACCTGAACACCGGGGAGCTGTTTTTT
cdr3_aa: CASRRDYLNTGELFF

clone_size: many
d_call: -
v_call: TRBV5-5
j_call: TRBJ2-1
cdr3_nt: TGTGCCAGCAGCTTGGCCTGGGGGAGCTCCTACAATGAGCAGTTCTTC
cdr3_aa: CASSLAWGSSYNEQFF

clone_size: -
d_call: -
v_call: TRBV4-3
j_call: TRBJ2-1
cdr3_nt: TGCGCCAGCAGCCAAGACCGCTTTAATGAGCAGTTCTTC
cdr3_aa: CASSQDRFNEQFF

clone_size: -
d_call: TRBD1
v_call: TRBV18
j_call: TRBJ2-7
cdr3_nt: TGTGCCAGCTCACCAGGGGACAGGGTGAGCTACGAGCAGTACTTC
cdr3_aa: CASSPGDRVSYEQYF

clone_size: -
d_call: -
v_call: TRBV3-1
j_call: TRBJ2-2
cdr3_nt: TGTGCCAGCAGCCAGGCCGGACCCGGGGAGCTGTTTTTT
cdr3_aa: CASSQAGPGELFF

clone_size: few
d_call: -
v_call: TRBV20-1
j_call: TRBJ2-7
cdr3_nt: TGCAGTGCTAGAGATCTCGGCAGAGACGAGCAGTACTTC
cdr3_aa: CSARDLGRDEQYF